One and the same sample provided the 10 T cell receptor beta chains below, sequenced in a study of blood T cell repertoires in COVID-19. The assay was immunoSEQ multiplex PCR, and TCRdb's table has in-frame clones only and misses some. This table holds some 290,000 clones, 85% to 90% found once. Sequenced input: peripheral blood. The receptors here all came from a woman aged 30 to 39 with COVID-19, enrolled during active disease.

This chain joins TRBV27 and TRBJ1-5, with D unresolved. Germline V gene lookup returns CDR1 MNHEY and CDR2 SMNVEV (reference sequence). The length of the CDR3 is 12 residues. The V and J ends lost 3 bases and 10 bases respectively, with 10 bases between them. CDR3 residues: CASSFRVGPQHF. The DNA for the CDR3 is TGTGCCAGCAGTTTTCGGGTCGGACCCCAGCATTTT.

The chain recombines TRBV10-2 with TRBJ2-5; the D is unclear. V was shortened by 5 bases and J by 2 bases, with 6 bases between the two germline ends. The CDR3 covers 12 residues. Germline V CDR1 and CDR2: WSHSY, SAAADI. CDR3 amino acids: CASSLSQETQYF. The CDR3 DNA follows: TGCGCCAGCAGTCTCTCGCAAGAGACCCAGTACTTC.

V and J are TRBV19 and TRBJ1-1; D is unresolved. V was pared by 7 bases and J by 2 bases, with 11 bases between. CDR1 LNHDA and CDR2 SQIVND come from the germline V gene (reference sequence). This CDR3 comprises 13 residues. CDR3 in DNA: TGTGCCAGTACAGGAAGAACTAACACTGAAGCTTTCTTT. Translating gives CASTGRTNTEAFF.

This rearrangement joins TRBV5-4 to TRBJ2-1, with unresolved D. Trimming pared 4 bases from V and 5 bases from J, leaving 16 bases between. The CDR3 has 15 amino acids. Germline V gene lookup returns CDR1 SGHNT and CDR2 YYREEE (reference sequence). CDR3 amino acids: CASSRLTAGHNEQFF. DNA for the CDR3: TGTGCCAGCAGCCGTCTCACGGCTGGGCACAATGAGCAGTTCTTC.

This chain links TRBV6-4 with TRBJ2-3, with D perhaps matching TRBD2 (6 bases). This CDR3 contains 14 residues. The V end lost 8 bases, the J end lost 1 base, and 13 bases lay between the germline ends. Germline V gives CDR1 MRHNA, CDR2 SNTAGT. Here the CDR3 DNA reads TGTGCCAGCTCACGGGAGAGTCGCACAGATACGCAGTATTTT. Its protein product is CASSRESRTDTQYF.

The rearrangement uses TRBV6-5 and TRBJ2-3; TRBD1 aligns across 9 bases. The length of the CDR3 is 14 residues. V shed 6 bases and J 3 bases; nucleotides not matched to a gene: 4. Germline V gives CDR1 MNHEY, CDR2 SVGAGI. CDR3 nucleotides: TGTGCCAGCAGGGGACAGGGTAGGACAGATACGCAGTATTTT. Protein product: CASRGQGRTDTQYF.

The chain joins TRBV5-1 to TRBJ1-5; no clear D. The V gene lost 4 bases and the J gene lost 6 bases, with 11 bases spanning the gap. This CDR3 comprises 13 residues. The germline V gene encodes CDR1 SGHRS and CDR2 YFSETQ. DNA for the CDR3: TGCGCCAGCAGCCCGGACTTTGGTCAGCCCCAGCATTTT. The encoded protein is CASSPDFGQPQHF.

The chain uses TRBV5-1 and TRBJ2-2, with no clear D. CDR3 length equals 14 residues. The germline gives CDR1 SGHRS, CDR2 YFSETQ. Trimming left V 2 bases short and J 5 bases short, with 10 bases between. The CDR3 spells CASSLESITGELFF. As DNA, the CDR3 is TGCGCCAGCAGCTTAGAGTCGATAACCGGGGAGCTGTTTTTT.

This chain joins TRBV24-1 and TRBJ2-1, with 15 bases lining up with TRBD2. The CDR3 spans 17 residues. Germline V gives CDR1 KGHDR, CDR2 SFDVKD. The V gene end was trimmed by 2 bases and the J gene end by 8 bases; junction bases not matched to a gene: 6. The DNA of the CDR3 is TGTGCCACCAGTGATTCAGACGGGACTAGCGGGAGGCATGAGCAGTTCTTC. Protein: CATSDSDGTSGRHEQFF.

The chain recombines TRBV5-6 with TRBJ2-2; D uncertain. Trimming removed 0 bases at V and 9 bases at J, with 9 bases between. CDR1 and CDR2 (germline): SGHDT, YYEEEE. This CDR3 is 13 amino acids long. CDR3 coding DNA: TGTGCCAGCAGCTTGGGTCAGCGTCGGGAGCTGTTTTTT. This gives the protein CASSLGQRRELFF.